The table lists the clone carrying this T cell receptor beta chain with a count of one. The entry originates in a study of blood T cell repertoires in COVID-19. At the level of the study: T cells, B-cell-depleted T cells, or PBMCs provided the cDNA or gDNA that served as material.

V lost 5 bases, J lost 8 bases, and 18 bases lay in between. The V gene's germline CDR1 is SGHTA and CDR2 FQGNSA. The CDR3 runs 15 residues. Patients in Seattle were enrolled during active infection, then followed longitudinally. In the original processing: Amplification with reference gene primers provided the estimates of nucleated cell counts. Clones were read by immunoSEQ multiplex PCR, and TCRdb kept only the in-frame ones, dropping some. V and J calls and clone size follow that table, whereas D and trimming were derived from the DNA. The repertoire has 200,000 to 250,000 clones, 75% to 85% of them found once; the top ten carry about 1.3%.

The sequenced sample was peripheral blood. The chain is built from TRBV7-2 and TRBJ1-4; weak D call: TRBD1 (5 bases). This receptor was obtained from a woman aged 30 to 39 with COVID-19, enrolled during active disease. CDR3 DNA: TGTGCCAGCAGCCACCGCGGGGGGGAAGGCGAAAAACTGTTTTTT. Protein sequence: CASSHRGGEGEKLFF.